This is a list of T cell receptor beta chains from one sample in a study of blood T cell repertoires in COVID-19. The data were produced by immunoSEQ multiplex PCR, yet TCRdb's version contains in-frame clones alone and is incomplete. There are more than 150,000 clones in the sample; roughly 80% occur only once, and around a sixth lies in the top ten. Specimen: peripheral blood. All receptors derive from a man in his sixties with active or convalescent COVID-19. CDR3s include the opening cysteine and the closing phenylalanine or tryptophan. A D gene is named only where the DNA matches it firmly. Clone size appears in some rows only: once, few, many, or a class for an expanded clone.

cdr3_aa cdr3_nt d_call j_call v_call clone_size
CASSAQTGSYEKLFF TGTGCCAGCAGTGCCCAGACAGGGTCATACGAAAAACTGTTTTTT TRBD1 TRBJ1-4 TRBV2 .
CASSQGAGPEASRNFF TGTGCCAGCAGCCAAGGGGCGGGGCCGGAGGCCTCTCGCAATTTCTTC . TRBJ2-1 TRBV4-2 .
CASSLGGVEDYGYTF TGTGCCAGCAGTTTAGGGGGGGTAGAGGACTATGGCTACACCTTC . TRBJ1-2 TRBV27 .
CASTPGVYNEQFF TGTGCCAGTACCCCAGGTGTGTACAATGAGCAGTTCTTC . TRBJ2-1 TRBV19 .
CASSWYREGETQYF TGTGCCAGCAGCTGGTACAGGGAGGGGGAGACCCAGTACTTC . TRBJ2-5 TRBV7-2 .
CASSVGLGTESYEQYF TGTGCCAGCAGCGTAGGGTTAGGGACTGAGTCCTACGAGCAGTACTTC . TRBJ2-7 TRBV9 .
CASSLSQGSYNEQFF TGCGCCAGCAGCTTATCACAGGGCTCCTACAATGAGCAGTTCTTC . TRBJ2-1 TRBV5-1 .
CAISDGGLPTDTQYF TGTGCCATCAGTGACGGCGGGCTTCCCACAGATACGCAGTATTTT . TRBJ2-3 TRBV10-3 .
CASSPRWRTAGYTF TGTGCCAGCAGTCCCCGCTGGAGGACTGCAGGCTACACCTTC . TRBJ1-2 TRBV28 .
CASTEPPLSYNEQFF TGTGCCAGCACCGAGCCTCCGCTATCCTACAATGAGCAGTTCTTC . TRBJ2-1 TRBV2 .
CASSPPLTDRFSYNEQFF TGTGCCAGCTCACCTCCACTGACTGACCGTTTCTCCTACAATGAGCAGTTCTTC . TRBJ2-1 TRBV18 .
CASSIDPEPRLQSPLHF TGTGCCAGTAGTATAGATCCCGAGCCCCGACTACAATCACCCCTCCACTTT . TRBJ1-6 TRBV19 .
CATSDRGVQEDTGELFF TGTGCCACCAGTGACCGGGGGGTGCAGGAAGACACCGGGGAGCTGTTTTTT TRBD2 TRBJ2-2 TRBV24-1 .
CASSFTRTSGVYSTDTQYF TGCGCCAGCAGCTTCACCAGGACTAGCGGGGTCTATAGCACAGATACGCAGTATTTT TRBD2 TRBJ2-3 TRBV5-1 .
CASSEWRIQGTQYF TGTGCCAGCAGTGAGTGGAGGATACAGGGTACGCAGTATTTT . TRBJ2-3 TRBV2 .
CASSVSGGYTEAFF TGTGCCAGTAGTGTTTCAGGGGGATACACTGAAGCTTTCTTT TRBD1 TRBJ1-1 TRBV19 .
CASSPRGRRGYTF TGTGCCAGTAGTCCCAGGGGGCGGCGTGGCTACACCTTC TRBD1 TRBJ1-2 TRBV19 .
CASSFSGTEAFF TGTGCCAGCAGCTTTTCCGGGACTGAAGCTTTCTTT . TRBJ1-1 TRBV11-2 .
CASSVEDGRRDEQFF TGTGCCAGCAGCGTAGAGGACGGGAGGAGGGATGAGCAGTTCTTC TRBD2 TRBJ2-1 TRBV9 once
CASSLREGRGETQYF TGTGCCAGCAGCTTGCGGGAGGGCCGGGGGGAGACCCAGTACTTC TRBD2 TRBJ2-5 TRBV5-6 .